The clone carrying this TCR beta chain was picked up one time. The data are from a study of blood T cell repertoires in COVID-19. Looking at the study overall: There were acute and convalescent COVID-19 samples, and they came from the United States, Italy and Spain. T cells, B-cell-depleted T cells, or PBMCs supplied cDNA or gDNA.

V was clipped by 0 bases and J by 0 bases; unmatched bases: 8. Germline V lookup: CDR1 SGDLS, CDR2 YYNGEE. This CDR3 comprises 18 residues. Original processing notes: By means of reference gene primer amplification, nucleated cell counts were estimated. This table comes from immunoSEQ multiplex PCR, and its TCRdb copy is limited to in-frame clones, with some not included. The D gene and trimming were derived from the DNA, and the V and J assignments and clone size from that table. This table has roughly 250,000 clones, 84% appearing once. The chain is built from TRBV9 and TRBJ2-2; 7 nucleotides line up with TRBD1. The clonotype originates from a middle-aged man with acute or convalescent COVID-19. The sequencing input was peripheral blood. The CDR3 coding sequence is TGTGCCAGCAGCGTAGCTCTCTGGACAGGACCGAACACCGGGGAGCTGTTTTTT. Its protein product is CASSVALWTGPNTGELFF.